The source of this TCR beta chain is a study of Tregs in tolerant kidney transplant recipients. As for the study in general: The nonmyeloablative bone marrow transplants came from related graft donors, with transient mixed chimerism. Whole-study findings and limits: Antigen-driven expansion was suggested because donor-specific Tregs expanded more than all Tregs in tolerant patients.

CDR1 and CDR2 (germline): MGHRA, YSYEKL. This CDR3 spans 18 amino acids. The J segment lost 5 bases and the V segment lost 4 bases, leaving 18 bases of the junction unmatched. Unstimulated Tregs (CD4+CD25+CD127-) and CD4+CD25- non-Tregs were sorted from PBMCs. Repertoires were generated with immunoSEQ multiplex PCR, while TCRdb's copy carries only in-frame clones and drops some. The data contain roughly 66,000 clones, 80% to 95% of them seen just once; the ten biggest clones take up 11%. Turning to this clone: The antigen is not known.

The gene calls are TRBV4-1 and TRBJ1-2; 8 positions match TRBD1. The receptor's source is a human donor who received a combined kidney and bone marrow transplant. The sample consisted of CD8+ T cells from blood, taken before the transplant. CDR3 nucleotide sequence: TGCGCCAGCAGCCTGTACTATTGGACAGGGAAAGTCGCTTATGGCTACACCTTC. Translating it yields CASSLYYWTGKVAYGYTF.